The T cell receptor beta chain described here comes from a study of blood T cell repertoires in COVID-19. Participant ages covered about 18 to 95 years across 20 to 30 US areas. Cohorts were based on clinical histories the participants reported. Original methodology: Amplification of reference gene primers was used by the study to estimate nucleated cell counts. The table came from immunoSEQ multiplex PCR; TCRdb's copy has only in-frame clones and leaves some out. V, J and clone size were drawn from that table, and D and trimming were deduced from the DNA. The sample lists 260,000 or so clones; 80% to 90% were seen once. With 5 bases clipped from V and 8 bases from J, the junction kept 6 bases outside the gene matches. CDR1 and CDR2 (germline): LNHDA, SQIVND (reference sequence). The CDR3 totals 14 residues.

Source material: PBMCs or T cells enriched from blood (not recorded which). The chain uses TRBV19 and TRBJ1-4, with 9 bases matching TRBD1. This receptor was taken from a woman aged 25 to 39 with acute COVID-19. CDR3 coding DNA: TGTGCCAGTAGTCTTACAGGGGGCCGGGAAAAACTGTTTTTT. Its protein product is CASSLTGGREKLFF.